This TCR beta chain was found in a study of blood T cell repertoires in COVID-19. Clones were read by immunoSEQ multiplex PCR, and TCRdb kept only the in-frame ones, dropping some. The sample records around 400,000 clones, approximately 90% being singletons. The CDR3 contains 12 residues. After removal of 5 bases from V and 7 bases from J, the junction contained 6 bases not matched to a gene. Germline loops: CDR1 SQVTM, CDR2 ANQGSEA. Sequenced material: PBMCs or T cells enriched from blood (not recorded which). The receptor's source is a woman aged 40 to 55 who had been exposed to COVID-19. The chain links TRBV29-1 to TRBJ2-5; 8 positions agree with TRBD2. The CDR3 reads CSVRGGDRTQYF. The DNA of the CDR3 is TGCAGCGTTCGGGGGGGAGATAGGACCCAGTACTTC.